Below are 2 T cell receptor beta chains sequenced from a single sample in a study of post-analysis software for immune sequencing data. The study's findings and limits: Patients had higher frequencies than controls of five or six TRBV segments, including TRBV5-6, TRBV5-1 and TRBV20-1.

The TCR beta cDNA libraries carried unique molecular identifiers. TCRdb re-called the PCR reads through MiXCR, storing one row per CDR3 protein. The profile shows about half a million distinct CDR3 sequences, roughly 45% of them singletons. What these receptors recognize is not known. The sequencing sample was made of blood. These receptors came from a girl between 5 and 17 years old with multiple sclerosis.

The chain links TRBV4-1 to TRBJ2-5, with D perhaps matching TRBD2 (5 bases). The end of the DNA is better explained by TRBJ2-4, so the J call may be wrong. CDR3 size: 14 residues. Germline V lookup: CDR1 MGHRA, CDR2 YSYEKL. The CDR3, as DNA: TGCGCCAGCAGCCAACTGGCGGGCAAAAACATTCAGTACTTC. Protein sequence: CASSQLAGKNIQYF.

This clonotype has a single count. The V call is TRBV2, the J call TRBJ2-5, with TRBD1 matching 11 bases. The CDR3 is made up of 15 amino acids. V lost 10 bases and J lost 5; bases outside the gene matches: 12. Germline CDR1 reads SNHLY; CDR2 reads FYNNEI. The CDR3 DNA follows: TGTGCCACCGGGACAGGGGGGGCACCAAAGGAGACCCAGTACTTC. Translating it yields CATGTGGAPKETQYF.